These 28 T cell receptor beta chains came from one sample sequenced in a study of breast tumors, draining lymph nodes, adjacent tissues. Breast cancer patients provided tissue from their axillary draining lymph nodes. TCRdb re-analysed the multiplex PCR reads in MiXCR, keeping a single row per CDR3 protein. Counted here are fewer than 85,000 distinct CDR3 sequences, roughly a fifth occurring once; the ten biggest clones make up less than 3%. Sequencing input: axillary lymph node tissue. The receptors derive from a female donor with breast cancer. Some clones in this sample may be carry-over from other donors' samples.

This clonotype was recorded many times. This chain joins TRBV5-1 and TRBJ2-7; tentative D call: TRBD1 (5 bases). This CDR3 has 12 amino acids. V lost 4 bases and J lost 7, with 12 bases in between. Germline V lookup: CDR1 SGHRS, CDR2 YFSETQ. The DNA for the CDR3 is TGCGCCAGCAGCCTGTCCAAGGGGGAGCAGTACTTC. As protein: CASSLSKGEQYF.

The chain has TRBV12-3 or TRBV12-4 and TRBJ1-1; no reliable D call. V shed 1 base and J shed 3 bases, with 3 bases lying between them. The CDR3 loop spans 12 amino acids. The CDR3 sequence is CASSLGDTEAFF. Written as DNA, the CDR3 is TGTGCCAGCAGTTTAGGGGACACTGAAGCTTTCTTT.

With regard to this clonotype: A much larger clone lies a single base off, so this may be a read error. DNA for the CDR3: TGTGCCTGGAGTGTTCAGGATGGGAATTCACCCCTCGACTTT. This sequence encodes CAWSVQDGNSPLDF. This sequence joins TRBV30 and TRBJ1-6; no definite D call. The CDR3 is made up of 14 amino acids. Looked up from germline, CDR1 is GTSNPN and CDR2 is SVGIG (reference sequence).

This clonotype was counted at least ten times. The chain links TRBV7-2 to TRBJ1-4; TRBD1 matches 9 bases. Losses at the gene ends were 1 base for V and 7 bases for J; bases not matched to a gene: 4. CDR1 SGHTA and CDR2 FQGNSA come from the germline V gene. The CDR3 covers 15 residues. The CDR3 region has the DNA TGTGCCAGCAGCTTAGAAGGGACAGGGAGTGAAAAACTGTTTTTT. This translates into CASSLEGTGSEKLFF.

The rearrangement uses TRBV5-1 and TRBJ2-1; TRBD1 aligns across 9 bases. The J segment lost 6 bases and the V segment lost 1 base, leaving 5 bases of the junction unmatched. Germline V CDR1 and CDR2: SGHRS, YFSETQ. The CDR3 contains 15 residues. For the CDR3, the DNA is TGCGCCAGCAGCTTGATGGACAGGGGAGGCAATGAGCAGTTCTTC. Translation: CASSLMDRGGNEQFF.

Concerning this clonotype itself: A much larger clone sits a single nucleotide away, making a read error possible. The chain employs TRBV9 and TRBJ2-1; D is uncertain. CDR1 is SGDLS, CDR2 YYNGEE, per germline. The CDR3 is 15 amino acids. This CDR3 reads CASSVGASSYNEQLF. CDR3 nucleotide sequence: TGTGCCAGCAGCGTAGGCGCCAGCTCCTACAATGAGCAGCTCTTC.

This CDR3 reads CASSEASGGYNEQFF. The CDR3 DNA follows: TGTGCCAGCAGTGAGGCTAGCGGGGGGTACAATGAGCAGTTCTTC. The chain has TRBV2 and TRBJ2-1; 11 nucleotides agree with TRBD2. This CDR3 spans 15 amino acids. The trim removed 3 bases at V and 4 bases at J, leaving 2 bases unmatched. Germline V gene lookup returns CDR1 SNHLY and CDR2 FYNNEI. The whole variable domain, remainder taken from reference TRBV2 and TRBJ2-1, is EPEVTQTPSHQVTQMGQEVILRCVPISNHLYFYWYRQILGQKVEFLVSFYNNEISEKSEIFDDQFSVERPDGSNFTLKIRSTKLEDSAMYFCASSEASGGYNEQFFGPGTRLTVL.

This clonotype was seen a few times. J is TRBJ2-5 and V is TRBV28; 9 nucleotides align to TRBD2. Germline CDR1 is MDHEN and CDR2 is SYDVKM. V trimming: 3 bases; J trimming: 5 bases; junction bases outside the gene matches: 4. This CDR3 contains 14 residues. This CDR3 is CASSLAGGRETQYF. The CDR3 nucleotides read TGTGCCAGCAGTTTGGCGGGAGGGCGGGAGACCCAGTACTTC.

This clonotype was found a few times. The chain employs TRBV12-3 or TRBV12-4 and TRBJ2-2, with TRBD2 matching 10 bases. The CDR3 runs to 16 residues. V shed 1 base, J shed 7 bases, and the junction held 6 bases outside the gene matches. The CDR3 reads CASSLGLAGVGGELFF. The CDR3 nucleotides read TGTGCCAGCAGTTTAGGCCTAGCGGGAGTGGGCGGGGAGCTGTTTTTT.

The chain employs TRBV28 and TRBJ1-2; D is possibly TRBD1 (6 bases). V lost 6 bases to trimming and J lost 5 bases, with 25 bases between them. The CDR3 has 17 residues. CDR1 and CDR2 (germline): MDHEN, SYDVKM. CDR3 sequence: CASSTGASSGAWYGYTF. DNA for the CDR3: TGTGCCAGCAGCACAGGCGCCTCGTCGGGGGCTTGGTATGGCTACACCTTC.

This clonotype was picked up a small number of times. The CDR3 nucleotides are TGTGCCAGCAGCGTCGCTCCGGGACAGGGGGCTTGGGGCGGGGAGCTGTTTTTT. This encodes CASSVAPGQGAWGGELFF. The J gene is TRBJ2-2, the V gene TRBV9, with 12 nucleotides matching TRBD1. J lost 7 bases, V lost 2 bases, and 12 bases had no gene match. This CDR3 region has 18 residues. Germline V gene lookup returns CDR1 SGDLS and CDR2 YYNGEE.

There are a few counts of this clonotype. The CDR3 nucleotides read TGTGCCTGGAGTTCACAGGGCAATCAGCCCCAGCATTTT. Amino acid sequence: CAWSSQGNQPQHF. The chain carries TRBV30 and TRBJ1-5, with a tentative D call TRBD1 (5 bases). Germline V CDR1 and CDR2: GTSNPN, SVGIG (reference sequence). Trimming stripped 2 bases from V and 2 bases from J, with 7 bases between. The CDR3 spans 13 residues.

This clonotype was seen a handful of times. A single base separates this from a much larger clone, so it may be a read error. This sequence joins TRBV2 and TRBJ2-2; D is perhaps TRBD2 (5 bases). Germline assignment: CDR1 SNHLY and CDR2 FYNNEI. The CDR3 extends over 17 amino acids. CDR3 residues: CACSGTSALFKAGELFF. As DNA, the CDR3 is TGTGCCTGCAGCGGAACCTCAGCTCTGTTTAAGGCCGGGGAGCTGTTTTTT.

This clonotype was seen repeatedly, ten times or more. The V call is TRBV20-1, the J call TRBJ2-7; D possibly matches TRBD1 or TRBD2 (6 bases each). Between the trimmed V and J ends, which lost 3 bases and 2 bases, there was a span of 14 bases. From germline, CDR1 is DFQATT and CDR2 SNEGSKA (reference sequence). This CDR3 has 14 amino acids. Here the CDR3 DNA reads TGCAGTGCTAGGCCGGGGGCAGGGGCCTACGAGCAGTACTTC. It codes for CSARPGAGAYEQYF.

This clonotype came up many times. The DNA of the CDR3 is TGCGCCAGCAGCCAAGAGATTGTCGGGGGCGGGATCTACAATGAGCAGTTCTTC. Amino acid sequence: CASSQEIVGGGIYNEQFF. The chain links TRBV4-3 to TRBJ2-1; D possibly uses TRBD1 or TRBD2 (6 bases each). V was trimmed by 0 bases and J by 3 bases, leaving 18 bases between them. CDR1 is LGHNA, CDR2 YSLEER, per germline. The CDR3 has 18 residues.

This clonotype was seen more than once but under ten times. The genes are TRBV6-5 and TRBJ1-3; D is undetermined. The CDR3 contains 16 residues. V was trimmed by 0 bases and J by 4 bases, leaving 13 bases between them. The germline CDR1 and CDR2 sequences are MNHEY and SVGAGI. CDR3 coding DNA: TGTGCCAGCAGTTACTCGATTCAGGCAAGCGGAAACACCATATATTTT. This encodes CASSYSIQASGNTIYF.

This clonotype was picked up many times. The chain joins TRBV20-1 to TRBJ2-7; the D gene could be TRBD1 or TRBD2 (5 bases each). Deletions cut 7 bases from V and 1 base from J, with 17 bases between. The CDR3 runs 14 residues. Looked up from germline, CDR1 is DFQATT and CDR2 is SNEGSKA (reference sequence). The CDR3 bases are TGCAGTGGCCTCAGGGACCCGATATCCTACGAGCAGTACTTC. Translation gives CSGLRDPISYEQYF.

This clonotype was seen at least ten times. The V call is TRBV5-5, the J call TRBJ1-3, with D possibly matching TRBD1 (5 bases). This CDR3 is built from 17 residues. Trimming pared 4 bases from V and 7 bases from J, leaving 24 bases between. In germline, CDR1 is SGHKS, CDR2 YYEKEE (reference sequence). For the CDR3, the DNA is TGTGCCAGCAGCCGGGGGACCCCGATCCTAGAGGGGAACACCATATATTTT. Amino acids: CASSRGTPILEGNTIYF.

This clonotype came up many times. This chain connects TRBV12-3 or TRBV12-4 to TRBJ2-5; either TRBD1 or TRBD2 may supply D (5 bases each). V gave up 3 bases and J gave up 5 bases, with 13 bases separating them. The CDR3 is 14 amino acids. CDR3 sequence (DNA): TGTGCCAGCAGTTTTGAGGGGATGCGGGAGACCCAGTACTTC. Its protein product is CASSFEGMRETQYF.

This clonotype was picked up many times. This chain links TRBV15 with TRBJ1-5; D not certain. Germline CDR1 reads LNHNV; CDR2 reads YYDKDF (reference sequence). Trimming removed 0 bases at V and 0 bases at J, with 9 bases between. The CDR3 runs to 16 residues. CDR3 DNA: TGTGCCACCAGCAGAGATCCGGCGGATAGCAATCAGCCCCAGCATTTT. The encoded protein is CATSRDPADSNQPQHF.

This clonotype has a count of ten or more. The V call is TRBV5-4, the J call TRBJ2-3, with TRBD1 matching 8 bases. V lost 0 bases and J lost 4; bases outside the gene matches: 7. Per the germline V gene, CDR1 is SGHNT and CDR2 is YYREEE (reference sequence). The CDR3 covers 16 residues. CDR3: CASSLGQGRYSDTQYF. The DNA for the CDR3 is TGTGCCAGCAGCTTGGGACAGGGGAGATATTCAGATACGCAGTATTTT.

This clonotype was found many times. This chain links TRBV28 with TRBJ2-7, with TRBD2 as a possible D gene (6 bases). Trimming pared 3 bases from V and 3 bases from J, leaving 6 bases between. The CDR3 runs to 12 residues. Germline CDR1 and CDR2: MDHEN and SYDVKM. The CDR3 nucleotides read TGTGCCAGCAGTTTGACTAGCTACGAGCAGTACTTC. Translation gives CASSLTSYEQYF.

This clonotype was picked up many times. This sequence joins TRBV7-2 and TRBJ1-3; possibly TRBD1 for D (5 bases). Trimming took off 2 bases at V and 0 bases at J, with 11 bases between the two ends. The CDR3 runs to 16 residues. From germline, CDR1 is SGHTA and CDR2 FQGNSA. The CDR3 region has the DNA TGTGCCAGCAGCTTAAGGGGCGGCCACTCTGGAAACACCATATATTTT. It yields the protein CASSLRGGHSGNTIYF.

This clonotype was picked up one time. This could be a read error, since a much larger clone is one nucleotide away. This rearrangement joins TRBV12-3 or TRBV12-4 to TRBJ1-4; D is perhaps TRBD1 (5 bases). CDR3 size: 15 residues. The CDR3 bases are TGTGCCAGCAGTTTAGCAGGGGAGGCTAATGAAAAACCGTTTTTT. Translating gives CASSLAGEANEKPFF.

This clonotype came up many times. The chain carries TRBV5-1 and TRBJ2-3, with a weak D call TRBD2 (7 bases). This CDR3 is 14 amino acids long. V dropped 0 bases and J dropped 10 bases, with 15 bases sitting between them. Germline lookup yields CDR1 SGHRS and CDR2 YFSETQ. Here the CDR3 DNA reads TGCGCCAGCAGCTTGGGAGAACCCGGGGGGCCGCAGTATTTT. Its protein is CASSLGEPGGPQYF.

This clonotype was seen a single time. The chain carries TRBV20-1 and TRBJ2-3, with D tentatively TRBD2 (6 bases). The germline gives CDR1 DFQATT, CDR2 SNEGSKA (reference sequence). V gave up 3 bases and J gave up 0 bases, with 13 bases separating them. CDR3 size: 15 residues. CDR3 sequence: CSASGTLRSTDTQYF. The CDR3 DNA sequence: TGCAGTGCTAGCGGGACTCTCAGGAGCACAGATACGCAGTATTTT.

The table lists this clonotype with many counts. The chain carries TRBV20-1 and TRBJ2-3, with TRBD1 identical over 11 bases. In germline, CDR1 is DFQATT, CDR2 SNEGSKA (reference sequence). The CDR3 consists of 14 residues. The J segment lost 3 bases and the V segment lost 3 bases, leaving 2 bases of the junction unmatched. The DNA of the CDR3 is TGCAGTGCTAGGAGGGACAGGGGGACAGATACGCAGTATTTT. Its protein is CSARRDRGTDTQYF.

This clonotype appeared a few times. This chain connects TRBV5-4 to TRBJ1-2, with D maybe TRBD1 (5 bases). The CDR3 totals 13 residues. In germline, CDR1 is SGHNT, CDR2 YYREEE (reference sequence). Trimming stripped 2 bases from V and 6 bases from J, with 11 bases between. The CDR3 nucleotides are TGTGCCAGCAGCTTCGTACAGGCGCATGGCTACACCTTC. Protein product: CASSFVQAHGYTF.